This entry lists 16 T cell receptor beta chains sequenced from one sample in a study of cytomegalovirus exposure and HLA in healthy donors. The PCR employed 60 Vbeta primers together with 13 Jbeta primers. TCRdb's table, derived via immunoSEQ multiplex PCR, lists solely in-frame clones and lacks some. This repertoire shows 80,000 to 90,000 clones, around 81% found once; its top ten account for 1.5% to 2%. The sequenced material came from PBMCs. These receptors all stem from a woman aged 25-40 years in good health and CMV-seronegative.

This sequence joins TRBV2 and TRBJ2-7; D is perhaps TRBD2 (5 bases). CDR1 SNHLY and CDR2 FYNNEI come from the germline V gene. The V and J ends lost 7 bases and 0 bases respectively, with 13 bases between them. This CDR3 has 14 amino acids. The CDR3 DNA reads as TGTGCCAGCATTCAGGACTTATCCTCCTACGAGCAGTACTTC. It yields the protein CASIQDLSSYEQYF.

A single count supports this clone. V usage is TRBV10-1 and J usage is TRBJ1-1; possibly TRBD1 for D (5 bases). Trimming removed 0 bases at V and 11 bases at J, with 16 bases between. This CDR3 has 14 amino acids. Germline lookup yields CDR1 WNHNN and CDR2 SYGVQD (reference sequence). This CDR3 is CASSESTGGRVAFF. CDR3 DNA: TGCGCCAGCAGTGAGTCGACGGGGGGACGGGTGGCTTTCTTT.

V gene TRBV9 combines with J gene TRBJ1-3; the match to TRBD1 covers 8 bases. CDR1 and CDR2 (germline): SGDLS, YYNGEE. This CDR3 is 15 amino acids long. V shed 4 bases, J shed 4 bases, and the junction held 7 bases outside the gene matches. CDR3 DNA: TGTGCCAGCAGCCAAACAGGGGGTCGGGGAAACACCATATATTTT. Its translation is CASSQTGGRGNTIYF.

This sequence joins TRBV6-5 and TRBJ2-3, with D perhaps TRBD2 (6 bases). Germline V gives CDR1 MNHEY, CDR2 SVGAGI. The ends were cut back, 7 bases at V and 0 bases at J, with 11 bases in the middle. This CDR3 region has 14 residues. As DNA, the CDR3 is TGTGCCAGCACGAGGCGGGAAAGCACAGATACGCAGTATTTT. This sequence encodes CASTRRESTDTQYF.

The V gene is TRBV5-1, the J gene TRBJ1-1; D call uncertain. The V end was cut by 0 bases, the J end by 8 bases, with 5 bases between. The CDR3 sequence is 11 residues long. Germline CDR1 and CDR2: SGHRS and YFSETQ. The CDR3 is CASSLGPEAFF. In DNA, the CDR3 is TGCGCCAGCAGCTTGGGGCCGGAAGCTTTCTTT.

This rearrangement joins TRBV6-1 to TRBJ1-5; TRBD1 matches 8 bases. Per the germline V gene, CDR1 is MNHNS and CDR2 is SASEGT. The CDR3 loop spans 15 amino acids. The V gene end was trimmed by 5 bases and the J gene end by 5 bases; junction bases not matched to a gene: 8. The CDR3 sequence is CASSPGTGFYQPQHF. CDR3 DNA sequence: TGTGCCAGCAGTCCCGGGACAGGTTTTTATCAGCCCCAGCATTTT.

This sequence joins TRBV14 and TRBJ2-1, with no clear D. V lost 0 bases and J lost 10, with 10 bases in between. This CDR3 contains 13 residues. The germline V gene has CDR1 SGHDN and CDR2 FVKESK. The CDR3 sequence is CASSQELLLEQFF. CDR3 nucleotides: TGTGCCAGCAGCCAAGAACTGCTTTTGGAGCAGTTCTTC.

The V call is TRBV7-2, the J call TRBJ1-1; no reliable D call. Germline-derived CDR1 and CDR2 are SGHTA and FQGNSA. Trimming removed 3 bases at V and 3 bases at J, with 5 bases between. This CDR3 has 12 residues. CDR3 sequence (DNA): TGTGCCAGCAGCTTGAGGGACACTGAAGCTTTCTTT. It specifies CASSLRDTEAFF.

This clone was seen a few times. Germline and junction disagree at one end, which may indicate a read error. This chain links TRBV11-2 with TRBJ2-2; possible D gene TRBD2, 7 bases. CDR3 length: 15 residues. Germline V CDR1 and CDR2: SGHAT, FQNNGV. CDR3 in amino acids: CASSLAPSGGGKLFF. CDR3 coding DNA: TGTGCCAGCAGCTTAGCCCCGTCGGGGGGCGGGAAGCTGTTTTTT.

The chain recombines TRBV18 with TRBJ2-1; 8 bases map to TRBD1. This CDR3 has 13 amino acids. The trim removed 11 bases at V and 5 bases at J, leaving 8 bases unmatched. Germline V gene lookup returns CDR1 KGHSH and CDR2 LQKENI. CDR3: CAGQTGVNNEQFF. The DNA of the CDR3 is TGTGCCGGCCAGACAGGGGTTAACAATGAGCAGTTCTTC.

The V gene is TRBV7-8, the J gene TRBJ1-5; no firm D call. The ends were cut back, 5 bases at V and 3 bases at J, with 20 bases in the middle. The CDR3 has 17 amino acids. Looked up from germline, CDR1 is SGHVS and CDR2 is FQNEAQ. The CDR3 is CASSLGPRVLPNQPQHF. CDR3 in DNA: TGTGCCAGCAGCCTCGGCCCCCGGGTCCTTCCCAATCAGCCCCAGCATTTT.

The genes are TRBV7-9 and TRBJ2-3; D gene ambiguous. CDR1 and CDR2 from the germline V gene are SEHNR and FQNEAQ (reference sequence). This CDR3 contains 15 residues. V was cut by 2 bases and J by 2 bases, with 11 bases left in between. CDR3 DNA sequence: TGTGCCAGCAGCTTACTTCCCACTAACACAGATACGCAGTATTTT. It codes for CASSLLPTNTDTQYF.

Worth noting for this clone: Within the sample, other DNA sequences also encode this same CDR3. This CDR3 reads CASGLAGSSYNEQFF. CDR3 bases: TGTGCTAGTGGTTTGGCCGGGAGCTCCTACAATGAGCAGTTCTTC. The chain is built from TRBV12-5 and TRBJ2-1; tentative D call: TRBD2 (6 bases). The CDR3 is made up of 15 amino acids. CDR1 LGHNT and CDR2 FRNRAP come from the germline V gene. With 1 base removed from V and 0 bases from J, the gap between germline ends came to 7 bases.

This chain connects TRBV18 to TRBJ2-2; weak D call: TRBD1 (5 bases). Germline assignment: CDR1 KGHSH and CDR2 LQKENI. The CDR3 spans 18 residues. Deletions cut 1 base from V and 4 bases from J, with 19 bases between. CDR3 sequence reads: CASSPLFQGFESTGELFF. The CDR3 DNA follows: TGTGCCAGCTCACCACTTTTTCAGGGTTTTGAGAGCACCGGGGAGCTGTTTTTT.

The V call is TRBV5-1, the J call TRBJ2-1; 7 positions match TRBD2. This CDR3 is built from 15 residues. V shed 2 bases and J 7 bases; nucleotides not matched to a gene: 9. Germline V gene lookup returns CDR1 SGHRS and CDR2 YFSETQ. CDR3 coding DNA: TGCGCCAGCAGCTTTCCTCCGGGACTATGGAATGAGCAGTTCTTC. This gives the protein CASSFPPGLWNEQFF.

V is TRBV29-1 and J is TRBJ1-1; D ambiguous. The germline V gene encodes CDR1 SQVTM and CDR2 ANQGSEA. V lost 3 bases to trimming and J lost 3 bases, with 14 bases between them. The CDR3 contains 14 residues. CDR3 coding DNA: TGCAGCGTTGAGGGAGAGGCGGCTTACACTGAAGCTTTCTTT. This sequence encodes CSVEGEAAYTEAFF.